The T cell receptor beta chain described here comes from a study of CD8 T cells in ankylosing spondylitis. Study results and limitations: Blood of patients with ankylosing spondylitis appeared to be characterized by a TCR beta motif of several highly homologous variants. Matched ankylosing spondylitis synovial fluid reportedly showed significant enrichment of disease-linked clones. Reactive arthritis synovial fluid and blood previously showed some of these motif variants.

Libraries for TCR beta were made by quantitative 5'-RACE with molecular barcodes. TCRdb used MiXCR to reprocess the 5' RACE reads, holding one entry per CDR3 protein. The sample contains about 260,000 distinct CDR3 sequences, approximately 24% of which appear only once. In this sample, this clonotype turned up many times. Antigen unknown. The sample was blood, either unsorted or a sorted T cell fraction (not recorded which). The receptor was derived from a male donor with ankylosing spondylitis or in good health (not recorded which).

CDR3 region: CSVEGGGKNEQFF. The DNA for the CDR3 is TGCAGCGTTGAAGGAGGGGGCAAGAATGAGCAGTTCTTC. The chain has TRBV29-1 and TRBJ2-1; 7 bases fit TRBD1. Germline V CDR1 and CDR2: SQVTM, ANQGSEA. V lost 1 base to trimming and J lost 7 bases; unmatched junction nucleotides: 4. The CDR3 is 13 amino acids.